The T cell receptor (beta chain) under discussion was sequenced for a study of blood T cells in healthy people across ages. A sample-barcoded 5' primer and a J-beta primer mix were used in a second PCR of roughly 6 to 11 cycles. Every sample gave at least 2.5 million paired-end reads containing CDR3. TCRdb ran MiXCR on the 5' RACE reads and lists one entry per CDR3 protein. In the table there are over 1,300,000 distinct CDR3 sequences, roughly 59% of which are singletons. Germline CDR1 and CDR2: SGDLS and YYNGEE. This CDR3 contains 15 residues. Trimming cost V 3 bases and J 2 bases; bases outside gene matches: 2.

Sequencing input: blood. V usage is TRBV9 and J usage is TRBJ1-2; the match to TRBD1 covers 12 bases. The receptor comes from a man aged 18 to 35 in good health. The CDR3 protein is CASSEGQGANYGYTF. The CDR3 DNA follows: TGTGCCAGCAGCGAGGGACAGGGGGCAAACTATGGCTACACCTTC.